The clone carrying this T cell receptor beta chain was detected a few times. The antigen remains unidentified. The V and J ends lost 1 base and 4 bases respectively, with 12 bases between them. The CDR3 extends over 15 amino acids. Germline V gene lookup returns CDR1 SGHVS and CDR2 FQNEAQ. The sample belongs to a study of T cell repertoires in cytomegalovirus infection. At the level of the study: Epitope selection comprised recently identified HLA-C-restricted CMV epitopes and well-studied HLA-B-restricted CMV epitopes. Both CMV infection and a matching HLA type were indicated by public TCR beta signatures. Findings of the study overall: Cumulated frequencies of public TCR beta families served to identify carriers of CMV plus the relevant HLA. HLA-C-restricted CMV clonotypes gave the most frequent clonotype in two of eight donors.

TCRdb re-analysed the reads in MiXCR, keeping a single row per CDR3 protein. The sample contains a few hundred thousand distinct CDR3 sequences, around 40% of which appear only once. This TCR was recovered from a human donor in good health (CMV status not recorded). Some clones in this sample may be carry-over from other donors' samples. V and J are TRBV7-8 and TRBJ2-3; D possibly corresponds to TRBD2 (5 bases). Sequenced here: cultured PBMCs, sampled from culture after CMV antigen stimulation. The CDR3 sequence is CASSLDPRGADTQYF. Written as DNA, the CDR3 is TGTGCCAGCAGCTTAGACCCCCGGGGAGCAGATACGCAGTATTTT.